Each of the 2 T cell receptor beta chains below was sequenced from the same sample in a study of blood T cell repertoires in COVID-19. Assay used: immunoSEQ multiplex PCR; TCRdb lists only in-frame clones, some missing. The table records under 200,000 clones, around 86% of them present only once. Sequencing was performed on PBMCs or T cells enriched from blood (not recorded which). The receptors shown here come from a middle-aged woman in a cohort exposed to, infected with or recovered from COVID-19 (not recorded which).

V and J are TRBV5-1 and TRBJ1-2, with 7 bases fitting TRBD1. Looked up from germline, CDR1 is SGHRS and CDR2 is YFSETQ. The CDR3 is made up of 14 amino acids. V lost 4 bases, J lost 6 bases, and 9 bases stayed unmatched. The CDR3 DNA reads TGCGCCAGCAGCCCGCAGGACAGGACCCATGGCTACACCTTC. The encoded protein is CASSPQDRTHGYTF.

The J gene is TRBJ2-7, the V gene TRBV5-1; D unclear. CDR3 size: 13 residues. V was shortened by 4 bases and J by 2 bases, with 10 bases between the two germline ends. In germline, CDR1 is SGHRS, CDR2 YFSETQ. The chain's CDR3 is CASSRTDTYEQYF. The CDR3 nucleotides read TGCGCCAGCAGCCGAACAGATACCTACGAGCAGTACTTC.